The rows below give T cell receptor beta chains drawn from one sample of a study of human T cells and chemical hapten exposure. TCRdb called the RACE reads again in MiXCR, with one record for every CDR3 protein. The data hold about 98,000 distinct CDR3 sequences, with 10% to 13% observed a single time. Specimen: whole blood, collected in connection with sensitization to the hapten diphenylcyclopropenone (DPC). The source is a woman in her sixties with alopecia areata. Some clones in this sample may be carry-over from other donors' samples. Each CDR3 is given with its conserved first and last residue. Fields, in order: J gene, clone size, V gene, D gene, CDR3 DNA, CDR3 protein. A D gene is named only where the DNA matches it firmly. Where a row states a size, it is once, few, many or the class of an expanded clone; other rows omit it.

TRBJ2-3	many	TRBV11-3	TRBD2	TGTGCCAGCAGCCCGCGGGTTGGACTAGCGGATCCAGATACGCAGTATTTT	CASSPRVGLADPDTQYF
TRBJ2-7	NA	TRBV11-1	TRBD1	TGTGCCAGCAGCCCCACAGGGGGCCTTTCCTACGAGCAGTACTTC	CASSPTGGLSYEQYF
TRBJ1-6	few	TRBV7-9	NA	TGTGCCAGCAGCCCAGGGGTCTCACCCCTCCACTTT	CASSPGVSPLHF
TRBJ2-2	many	TRBV10-3	NA	TGTGCCATCAGTGACAGGGATCCGCGCACCGGGGAGCTGTTTTTT	CAISDRDPRTGELFF
TRBJ1-1	NA	TRBV7-6	TRBD1	TGTGCCAGCAGCTTAGCGAAGACAGGGGTTGAAGCTTTCTTT	CASSLAKTGVEAFF
TRBJ1-1	many	TRBV7-6	TRBD1	TGTGCCAGCAGCAGCAGGGGGCGGGGGACTGAAGCTTTCTTT	CASSSRGRGTEAFF
TRBJ2-3	many	TRBV9	TRBD2	TGTGCCAGCAGCGTTTCGGGACTAGCGGGGGAGGATACGCAGTATTTT	CASSVSGLAGEDTQYF
TRBJ1-1	NA	TRBV5-4	NA	TGTGCCAGCAGCTTGGCCGGGACTAAGGGCACTGAAGCTTTCTTT	CASSLAGTKGTEAFF
TRBJ2-7	few	TRBV6-2/TRBV6-3	TRBD2	TGTGCCAGCAGGGTAGCGGGGGGAACCTACGAGCAGTACTTC	CASRVAGGTYEQYF
TRBJ1-2	many	TRBV13	TRBD1	TGTGCCAGCAGCCTAGAAGGGGGCCCCTATGGCTACACCTTC	CASSLEGGPYGYTF
TRBJ2-1	NA	TRBV7-2	TRBD2	TGTGCCAGCAGCCGGACTAGCGGGGCCCACAATGAGCAGTTCTTC	CASSRTSGAHNEQFF
TRBJ1-2	many	TRBV18	NA	TGTGCCAGCTCACCGACGGCGGGAAAGTATGGCTACACCTTC	CASSPTAGKYGYTF
TRBJ1-1	many	TRBV27	NA	TGTGCCAGCAGGTTCCAGGAGAACACTGAAGCTTTCTTT	CASRFQENTEAFF
TRBJ1-1	many	TRBV13	NA	TGTGCCAGCAGTTGGGCGAGTAGTAACACTGAAGCTTTCTTT	CASSWASSNTEAFF
TRBJ2-4	many	TRBV12-3/TRBV12-4	TRBD2	TGTGCCAGCCGGGCTAGCGGGGGGAGTGGAAACATTCAGTACTTC	CASRASGGSGNIQYF
TRBJ2-1	many	TRBV7-2	NA	TGTGCCAGCAGCTTAAACAGCTACAATGAGCAGTTCTTC	CASSLNSYNEQFF
TRBJ2-2	many	TRBV10-1	NA	TGCGCCAGTCACCCTGGCGGGGACTCCGGGGAGCTGTTTTTT	CASHPGGDSGELFF
TRBJ1-3	few	TRBV29-1	NA	TGCAGCGTTCAAAAAACGGGTGGAAACACCATATATTTT	CSVQKTGGNTIYF
TRBJ1-2	many	TRBV9	NA	TGTGCCAGCAGCGTCTGGACGGCTAACTATGGCTACACCTTC	CASSVWTANYGYTF
TRBJ1-3	NA	TRBV5-1	NA	TGCGCCAGCAGCGAGAAAGGGACTGGAAACACCATATATTTT	CASSEKGTGNTIYF
TRBJ2-1	NA	TRBV2	NA	TGTGCCAGCAGTGAACTCGGGGGCCAGTTCTTC	CASSELGGQFF
TRBJ2-5	NA	TRBV11-1	TRBD2	TGTGCCAGCAGACTAGCGGGGGGCCAAGAGACCCAGTACTTC	CASRLAGGQETQYF
TRBJ2-1	many	TRBV12-3/TRBV12-4	TRBD1	TGTGCCAGCAGTTTGGGGACAGGGGCGTACAATGAGCAGTTCTTC	CASSLGTGAYNEQFF
TRBJ2-3	many	TRBV20-1	NA	TGCAGTGCTAGAGATCGGTTCGGGCGGGGGCAGATGAGCACAGATACGCAGTATTTT	CSARDRFGRGQMSTDTQYF
TRBJ1-2	many	TRBV7-6	NA	TGTGCCAGCAGCTTAGCGCAGGACCATGGCTACACCTTC	CASSLAQDHGYTF
TRBJ1-3	NA	TRBV6-6	NA	TGTGCCAGCAGTGTCGGGACTGGAAACACCATATATTTT	CASSVGTGNTIYF
TRBJ1-2	NA	TRBV7-2	NA	TGTGCCAGCACCCAGAGGGGTCTCCGTGGCTACACCTTC	CASTQRGLRGYTF
TRBJ1-2	few	TRBV11-2	NA	TGTGCCAGCAGGACGGACCCAACCGCCCACTATGGCTACACCTTC	CASRTDPTAHYGYTF
TRBJ1-6	NA	TRBV5-5	NA	TGTGCCAGCAGCTTGGGCTCAGGGGTTGTGCCCCTCCACTTT	CASSLGSGVVPLHF
TRBJ1-5	many	TRBV20-1	TRBD1	TGCAGTGCAATCAGGGGGGACTCCTCTTTGAATCAGCCCCAGCATTTT	CSAIRGDSSLNQPQHF
TRBJ2-2	few	TRBV12-3/TRBV12-4	TRBD1	TGTGCCAGCAGTCCGGGACAGCCCGGGGAGCTGTTTTTT	CASSPGQPGELFF
TRBJ2-7	many	TRBV12-3/TRBV12-4	NA	TGTGCCAGCTCCCCGGGGACTTACGAGCAGTACTTC	CASSPGTYEQYF
TRBJ1-2	few	TRBV29-1	NA	TGCAGCGTTGAAGCTGTGGGAGGACTCTACTATGGCTACACCTTC	CSVEAVGGLYYGYTF
TRBJ2-2	NA	TRBV7-3	TRBD1	TGTGCCAGCAGCGCGGGACAGGGTTCGTCCGGGGAGCTGTTTTTT	CASSAGQGSSGELFF
TRBJ1-5	many	TRBV19	NA	TGTGCCAGTACCACAAATGTAGGGGCCGGGGGCAATCAGCCCCAGCATTTT	CASTTNVGAGGNQPQHF
TRBJ1-1	NA	TRBV27	NA	TGTGCCAGCAGTTTATGGGGGGCAATGAACACTGAAGCTTTCTTT	CASSLWGAMNTEAFF
TRBJ1-1	NA	TRBV30	NA	TGTGCCTGGAGTAGGAGCGAGGAAGCTTTCTTT	CAWSRSEEAFF
TRBJ2-5	few	TRBV25-1	TRBD1	TGTGCCAGCAGTGACCCTGGGACAGGGGGCCCAGAGACCCAGTACTTC	CASSDPGTGGPETQYF
TRBJ2-3	NA	TRBV7-8	NA	TGTGCCAGCAGCTCCAGGGTTTATGATACGCAGTATTTT	CASSSRVYDTQYF
TRBJ2-7	NA	TRBV30	NA	TGTGCCTGGAGTGTTGCTTACGAGCAGTACTTC	CAWSVAYEQYF
TRBJ1-1	many	TRBV10-3	NA	TGTGCCATCAGAGGAGGGGAAGAAACTGAAGCTTTCTTT	CAIRGGEETEAFF
TRBJ2-1	NA	TRBV5-1	NA	TGCGCCAGCAGCCTCCTGGACGAATTCAGCGAGCAGTTCTTC	CASSLLDEFSEQFF
TRBJ1-5	many	TRBV7-6	NA	TGTGCCAGCAGCTTTGCAGGATTCAATCAGCCCCAGCATTTT	CASSFAGFNQPQHF
TRBJ2-3	few	TRBV5-4	TRBD2	TGTGCCAGCAGTCAGCGGGGGGTTGCCACAGATACGCAGTATTTT	CASSQRGVATDTQYF
TRBJ2-1	many	TRBV7-9	NA	TGTGCCAGCAGCTTGGCCCTCGGACGGATGTACAATGAGCAGTTCTTC	CASSLALGRMYNEQFF
TRBJ2-2	NA	TRBV19	TRBD1	TGTGCCAGTAGTATAACAGGGGCCACCGGGGAGCTGTTTTTT	CASSITGATGELFF
TRBJ1-5	NA	TRBV7-2	NA	TGTGCCAGCAGCTCCCCACAGGGAGAAAGCAATCAGCCCCAGCATTTT	CASSSPQGESNQPQHF
TRBJ1-1	few	TRBV27	NA	TGTGCCAGCAGTTTAGTGGCAGCTAACACTGAAGCTTTCTTT	CASSLVAANTEAFF
TRBJ2-7	few	TRBV11-2	NA	TGTGCCAGCAGCTTACTGGGCTACGAGCAGTACTTC	CASSLLGYEQYF
TRBJ1-4	many	TRBV7-9	NA	TGTGCCAGCAGCCCCTCCCTCGGTAGTGCTGGATCGGATGAAAAACTGTTTTTT	CASSPSLGSAGSDEKLFF
TRBJ2-2	many	TRBV6-6	NA	TGTGCCAGCATTTGGGGGACGAACACCGGGGAGCTGTTTTTT	CASIWGTNTGELFF
TRBJ2-7	NA	TRBV20-1	NA	TGCAGTGCTAGAGATCAAGGGGCCTACGAGCAGTACTTC	CSARDQGAYEQYF
TRBJ1-4	many	TRBV20-1	NA	TGCAGTGCTAGAGATCTCCCGCAGATGGGGGAAAAACTGTTTTTT	CSARDLPQMGEKLFF
TRBJ2-7	NA	TRBV4-1	TRBD2	TGCGCCAGCAGCGACGGACTAGCGGTCCGCTCCTACGAGCAGTACTTC	CASSDGLAVRSYEQYF
TRBJ2-5	many	TRBV12-3/TRBV12-4	TRBD1	TGTGCCAGCAGTCCCGGGACAGGGCGAGAGACCCAGTACTTC	CASSPGTGRETQYF
TRBJ1-6	many	TRBV5-1	TRBD1	TGCGCCAGCACCCGGGACAGGGCTTCACCCCTCCACTTT	CASTRDRASPLHF
TRBJ1-5	NA	TRBV19	NA	TGTGCCAGTAGTATTCCAGGGACTGGTTATCAGCCCCAGCATTTT	CASSIPGTGYQPQHF